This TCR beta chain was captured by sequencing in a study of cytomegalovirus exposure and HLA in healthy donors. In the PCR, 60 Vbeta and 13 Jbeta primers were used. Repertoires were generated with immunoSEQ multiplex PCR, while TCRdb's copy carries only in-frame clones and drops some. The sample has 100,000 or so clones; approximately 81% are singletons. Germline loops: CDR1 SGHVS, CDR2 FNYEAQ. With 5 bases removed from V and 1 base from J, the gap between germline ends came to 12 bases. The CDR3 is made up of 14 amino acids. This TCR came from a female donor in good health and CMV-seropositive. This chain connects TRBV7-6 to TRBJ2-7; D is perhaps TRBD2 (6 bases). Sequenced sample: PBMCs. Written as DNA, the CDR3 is TGTGCCAGCAGCCCCGGGACTTTATCCTACGAGCAGTACTTC. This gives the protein CASSPGTLSYEQYF.